This T cell receptor (beta chain) comes out of a study of T cells in Graves' hyperthyroidism and ophthalmopathy. Study results and caveats: The majority of expanded thyroid clonotypes above 0.001 also appeared in blood.

Amplification of TCR beta CDR3 regions used RNA as the template. HTBI primers were used for first-round RT-PCR of the TCR CDR3. Each CDR3 protein gets one entry after TCRdb re-called the multiplex PCR reads with MiXCR. The sample lists roughly 520,000 distinct CDR3 sequences, around 22% occurring once. This clonotype was detected ten times or more. Antigen unknown. Exclusions: uncontrolled infection, other autoimmune disease, pregnancy, lactation. The PBMCs were sourced from fresh peripheral blood (around 9.3 ml). This TCR was recovered from a woman between 25 and 40 years old with Graves' ophthalmopathy. Material: blood.

The CDR3 region is CASSVVARGGYGYTF. The CDR3 nucleotides are TGTGCCAGCAGCGTAGTAGCCAGAGGGGGGTATGGCTACACCTTC. The chain employs TRBV9 and TRBJ1-2, with D maybe TRBD1 (6 bases). The CDR3 extends over 15 amino acids. CDR1 and CDR2 (germline): SGDLS, YYNGEE. Trimming took 0 bases from V and 5 from J, leaving 14 bases between them.